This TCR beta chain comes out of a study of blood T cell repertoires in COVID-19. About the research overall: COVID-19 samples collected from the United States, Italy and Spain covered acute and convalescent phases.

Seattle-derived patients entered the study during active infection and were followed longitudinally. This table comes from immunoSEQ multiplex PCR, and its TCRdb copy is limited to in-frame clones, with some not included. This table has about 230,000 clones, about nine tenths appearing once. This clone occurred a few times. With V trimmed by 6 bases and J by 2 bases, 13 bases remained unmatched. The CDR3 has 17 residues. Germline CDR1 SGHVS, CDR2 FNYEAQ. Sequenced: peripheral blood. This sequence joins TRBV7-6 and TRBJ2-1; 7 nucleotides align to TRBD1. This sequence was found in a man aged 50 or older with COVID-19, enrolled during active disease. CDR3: CASSSVGTGVPYNEQFF. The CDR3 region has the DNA TGTGCCAGCAGTTCAGTAGGCACAGGGGTACCCTACAATGAGCAGTTCTTC. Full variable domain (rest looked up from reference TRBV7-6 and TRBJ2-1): GAGVSQSPRYKVTKRGQDVALRCDPISGHVSLYWYRQALGQGPEFLTYFNYEAQQDKSGLPNDRFSAERPEGSISTLTIQRTEQRDSAMYRCASSSVGTGVPYNEQFFGPGTRLTVL.